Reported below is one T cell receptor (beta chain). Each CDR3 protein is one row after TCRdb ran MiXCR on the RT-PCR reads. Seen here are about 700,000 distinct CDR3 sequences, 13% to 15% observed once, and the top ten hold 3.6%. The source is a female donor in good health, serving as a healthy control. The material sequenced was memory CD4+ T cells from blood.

The DNA for the CDR3 is TGTGCCAGCAGTTTCGGGGCAGGGGTCCAGATTAACTATGGCTACACCTTC. Translated, it gives CASSFGAGVQINYGYTF. The chain couples TRBV12-3 or TRBV12-4 to TRBJ1-2; TRBD1 is a possible D gene (6 bases). The germline V and J ends were trimmed by 3 bases and 1 base, with 18 bases remaining between them. This CDR3 spans 17 amino acids.